This T cell receptor (beta chain) was sequenced in a study of shared clonotypes between healthy human individuals. The table came from immunoSEQ multiplex PCR; TCRdb's copy has only in-frame clones and leaves some out. The table includes 300,000 to 400,000 clones, less than 85% detected once. General study findings and limits: Among four donors, roughly 5% of naive CD4 clonotypes were found in common.

Germline lookup yields CDR1 MNHEY and CDR2 SMNVEV (reference sequence). Trimming stripped 5 bases from V and 11 bases from J, with 21 bases between. The CDR3 covers 14 residues. Of note for this clone: As yet, its antigen is unknown.

Sequenced material: memory CD4+ T cells sorted from blood. Subset noted: CD45RA-negative fraction. This sequence joins TRBV27 and TRBJ1-1; D perhaps matches TRBD1 (5 bases). This TCR derives from a man aged 25 to 45 in good health. The CDR3 DNA reads as TGTGCCAGCAGTCCGAGGGACCTCCGGACCTTGGCTTTCTTT. Translation: CASSPRDLRTLAFF.